This T cell receptor (beta chain) was captured by sequencing in a study of PD-L1 blockade in urothelial cancer. On the study more broadly: Atezolizumab was started by patients at some point between 2012 and 2014 at 1,200 mg intravenously every 3 weeks. Study findings and constraints: Below-median pretreatment blood TCR clonality was associated with improved progression-free and overall survival.

In the case of this clone: Antigen unknown.

Sequencing was performed with immunoSEQ multiplex PCR; in TCRdb, only in-frame clones are kept and a portion is missing. The table lists about 55,000 clones, roughly 80% of them singletons. Patients suffered from locally advanced or metastatic urothelial carcinoma. The number of samples from each patient was between 1 and 8, taken pretreatment and on-treatment. The sequencing used PBMCs, collected around atezolizumab (anti-PD-L1) treatment. This receptor was obtained from a man between 65 and 80 years old with urothelial cancer.

CDR3 region: CASSLKWGGETQYF. The CDR3 DNA reads as TGTGCCAGCAGCTTAAAGTGGGGGGGCGAGACCCAGTACTTC. The chain has TRBV7-2 and TRBJ2-5; D is possibly TRBD2 (7 bases). The CDR3 runs to 14 residues. Trimming removed 2 bases at V and 5 bases at J, with 12 bases between. Germline V gives CDR1 SGHTA, CDR2 FQGNSA.